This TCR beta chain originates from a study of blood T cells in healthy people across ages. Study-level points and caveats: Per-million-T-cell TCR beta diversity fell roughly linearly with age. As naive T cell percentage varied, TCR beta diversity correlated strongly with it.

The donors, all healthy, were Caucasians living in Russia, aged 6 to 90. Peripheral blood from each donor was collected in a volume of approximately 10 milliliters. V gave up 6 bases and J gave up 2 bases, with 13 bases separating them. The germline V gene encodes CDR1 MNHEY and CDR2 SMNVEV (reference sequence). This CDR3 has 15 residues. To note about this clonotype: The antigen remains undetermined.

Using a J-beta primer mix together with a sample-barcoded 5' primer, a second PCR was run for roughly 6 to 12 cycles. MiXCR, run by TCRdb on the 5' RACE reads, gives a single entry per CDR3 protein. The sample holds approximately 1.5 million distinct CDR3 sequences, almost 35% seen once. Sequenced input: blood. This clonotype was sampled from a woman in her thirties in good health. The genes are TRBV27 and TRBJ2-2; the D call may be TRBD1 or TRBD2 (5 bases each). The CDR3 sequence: CASSPIGGNTGELFF. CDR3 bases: TGTGCCAGCAGCCCCATTGGGGGTAACACCGGGGAGCTGTTTTTT.